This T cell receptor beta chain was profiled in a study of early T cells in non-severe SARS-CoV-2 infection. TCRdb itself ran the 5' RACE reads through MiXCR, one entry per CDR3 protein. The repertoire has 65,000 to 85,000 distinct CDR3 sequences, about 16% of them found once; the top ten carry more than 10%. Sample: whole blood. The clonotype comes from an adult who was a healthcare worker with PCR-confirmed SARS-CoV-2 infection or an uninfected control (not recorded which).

The CDR3: CASSRSGRGSINTEAFF. The CDR3, as DNA: TGTGCCAGCTCAAGATCGGGGAGGGGGTCGATCAACACTGAAGCTTTCTTT. The chain is built from TRBV18 and TRBJ1-1; TRBD1 is a possible D gene (6 bases). From germline, CDR1 is KGHSH and CDR2 LQKENI. The V gene lost 5 bases and the J gene lost 2 bases, with 21 bases spanning the gap. This CDR3 has 17 residues. The complete variable domain, with remaining parts taken from reference TRBV18 and TRBJ1-1, reads NAGVMQNPRHLVRRRGQEARLRCSPMKGHSHVYWYRQLPEEGLKFMVYLQKENIIDESGMPKERFSAEFPKEGPSILRIQQVVRGDSAAYFCASSRSGRGSINTEAFFGQGTRLTVV.